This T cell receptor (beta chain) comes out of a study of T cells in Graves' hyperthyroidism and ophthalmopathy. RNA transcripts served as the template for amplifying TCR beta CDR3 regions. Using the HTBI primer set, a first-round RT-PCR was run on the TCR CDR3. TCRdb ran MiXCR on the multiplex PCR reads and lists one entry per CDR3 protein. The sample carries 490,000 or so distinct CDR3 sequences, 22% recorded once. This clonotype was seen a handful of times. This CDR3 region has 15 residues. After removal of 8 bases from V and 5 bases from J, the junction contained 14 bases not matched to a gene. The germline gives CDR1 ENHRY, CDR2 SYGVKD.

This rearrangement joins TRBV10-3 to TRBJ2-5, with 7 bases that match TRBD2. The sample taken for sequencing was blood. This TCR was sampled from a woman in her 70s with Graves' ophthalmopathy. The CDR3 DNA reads TGTGCCATCTTTGATGGCGGGGGAGATGGGGAGACCCAGTACTTC. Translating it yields CAIFDGGGDGETQYF.